Each of the 15 T cell receptor beta chains below was sequenced from the same sample in a study of CD8+ T cells in alopecia areata. Following extraction, RNA underwent reverse transcription to cDNA, which served as the sequencing template. Here immunoSEQ multiplex PCR was the method, and the copy in TCRdb shows in-frame clones only, minus some. The sample yields more than 95,000 clones, about 40% seen once. The sample comprised CD4+ T cells sorted from blood. All receptors derive from a human donor with alopecia areata.

This clone was detected a few times. This sequence joins TRBV7-8 and TRBJ2-2; no definite D call. This CDR3 spans 12 amino acids. The ends were cut back, 3 bases at V and 6 bases at J, with 5 bases in the middle. Germline CDR1 reads SGHVS; CDR2 reads FQNEAQ. The CDR3 loop is CASSLGPGELFF. CDR3 bases: TGTGCCAGCAGCTTGGGCCCCGGGGAGCTGTTTTTT.

There are a few counts of this clone. The J gene is TRBJ2-3, the V gene TRBV30, with TRBD2 as a possible D gene (6 bases). The CDR3 loop spans 13 amino acids. V shed 3 bases and J shed 4 bases, with 11 bases lying between them. Germline V gene lookup returns CDR1 GTSNPN and CDR2 SVGIG (reference sequence). CDR3 protein: CAWSGRESDTQYF. The CDR3, as DNA: TGTGCCTGGAGCGGCCGGGAGTCAGATACGCAGTATTTT.

This clone was picked up a small number of times. V usage is TRBV7-9 and J usage is TRBJ1-6; 11 bases align to TRBD1. With V trimmed by 4 bases and J by 9 bases, 5 bases remained unmatched. The CDR3 loop spans 15 amino acids. Germline loops: CDR1 SEHNR, CDR2 FQNEAQ (reference sequence). CDR3 sequence reads: CASSWTGGDSSPLHF. CDR3 in DNA: TGTGCCAGCAGCTGGACAGGGGGCGACTCTTCACCCCTCCACTTT. Filled out from reference TRBV7-9 and TRBJ1-6, the complete variable domain reads DTGVSQNPRHKITKRGQNVTFRCDPISEHNRLYWYRQTLGQGPEFLTYFQNEAQLEKSRLLSDRFSAERPKGSFSTLEIQRTEQGDSAMYLCASSWTGGDSSPLHFGNGTRLTVT.

Only a few counts were recorded for this clone. The rearrangement joins TRBV25-1 to TRBJ2-1; possibly TRBD2 for D (6 bases). The V gene's germline CDR1 is MGHDK and CDR2 SYGVNS. CDR3 size: 14 residues. Trimming took off 0 bases at V and 7 bases at J, with 10 bases between the two ends. DNA for the CDR3: TGTGCCAGCAGTGAATATGGGACTTCAAATGAGCAGTTCTTC. Residues: CASSEYGTSNEQFF.

The genes are TRBV5-1 and TRBJ1-6; D unclear. Germline CDR1 is SGHRS and CDR2 is YFSETQ. The ends were cut back, 0 bases at V and 5 bases at J, with 9 bases in the middle. This CDR3 has 15 residues. The DNA for the CDR3 is TGCGCCAGCAGCTTGGGGACGGCTAATAATTCACCCCTCCACTTT. Protein: CASSLGTANNSPLHF. Full variable domain (remainder filled in from reference TRBV5-1 and TRBJ1-6): KAGVTQTPRYLIKTRGQQVTLSCSPISGHRSVSWYQQTPGQGLQFLFEYFSETQRNKGNFPGRFSGRQFSNSRSEMNVSTLELGDSALYLCASSLGTANNSPLHFGNGTRLTVT.

There are a few counts of this clone. The gene calls are TRBV15 and TRBJ2-5; 10 nucleotides match TRBD2. Germline values: CDR1 LNHNV, CDR2 YYDKDF (reference sequence). The length of the CDR3 is 15 residues. V was pared by 0 bases and J by 5 bases, with 3 bases of the junction left unmatched. CDR3 DNA: TGTGCCACCAGCAGAGAGCGAGCGGGAGGGGAGACCCAGTACTTC. It is translated as CATSRERAGGETQYF. Supplemented by reference TRBV15 and TRBJ2-5, the full variable domain reads DAMVIQNPRYQVTQFGKPVTLSCSQTLNHNVMYWYQQKSSQAPKLLFHYYDKDFNNEADTPDNFQSRRPNTSFCFLDIRSPGLGDTAMYLCATSRERAGGETQYFGPGTRLLVL.

This rearrangement joins TRBV29-1 to TRBJ2-1; D not resolved. This CDR3 region has 13 residues. Trimming removed 4 bases from V and 4 bases from J, with 11 bases in between. Germline V gene lookup returns CDR1 SQVTM and CDR2 ANQGSEA. The CDR3 coding sequence is TGCAGCGTTGTAGGCCGCCTATACAATGAGCAGTTCTTC. Encoded protein: CSVVGRLYNEQFF.

This clone was counted a few times. V is TRBV28 and J is TRBJ2-5; 8 nucleotides match TRBD1. Germline-derived CDR1 and CDR2 are MDHEN and SYDVKM. The ends lost 6 bases at V and 3 bases at J; junction bases unmatched: 6. The CDR3 covers 14 residues. The CDR3 loop reads CASSLTGEEETQYF. The CDR3 nucleotides read TGTGCCAGCAGCCTGACAGGGGAAGAAGAGACCCAGTACTTC.

The DNA of the CDR3 is TGCGCCAGCAGCATACAGGGGGATCAAGAGACCCAGTACTTC. This sequence encodes CASSIQGDQETQYF. This chain uses TRBV5-1 with TRBJ2-5; TRBD1 agrees at 8 bases. The germline gives CDR1 SGHRS, CDR2 YFSETQ. Germline trimming cut 4 bases from V and 2 bases from J; bases unmatched to any gene: 4. The CDR3 loop spans 14 amino acids.

The rearrangement links TRBV14 to TRBJ2-3; possible D gene TRBD1, 5 bases. This CDR3 has 13 amino acids. Germline V CDR1 and CDR2: SGHDN, FVKESK. V lost 4 bases and J 3 bases, leaving 8 bases between the germline ends. CDR3 DNA sequence: TGTGCCAGCAGCCGACAGAAGACAGATACGCAGTATTTT. It specifies CASSRQKTDTQYF.

The chain joins TRBV7-3 to TRBJ2-1; 11 bases map to TRBD1. Germline V lookup: CDR1 SGHTA, CDR2 FQGTGA. This CDR3 has 18 residues. J gave up 3 bases and V 5 bases, and 12 bases lay outside the gene matches. The chain's CDR3 is CASSPTGTGGFSYNEQFF. DNA for the CDR3: TGTGCCAGCAGCCCCACCGGGACAGGGGGTTTTAGCTACAATGAGCAGTTCTTC. The full variable domain, its missing parts supplied by reference TRBV7-3 and TRBJ2-1, is GAGVSQTPSNKVTEKGKYVELRCDPISGHTALYWYRQSLGQGPEFLIYFQGTGAADDSGLPNDRFFAVRPEGSVSTLKIQRTERGDSAVYLCASSPTGTGGFSYNEQFFGPGTRLTVL.

The chain uses TRBV28 and TRBJ1-2; 7 bases are a match to TRBD1. This CDR3 spans 13 amino acids. V lost 6 bases, J lost 3 bases, and 4 bases stayed unmatched. Germline CDR1 reads MDHEN; CDR2 reads SYDVKM. CDR3 DNA: TGTGCCAGCAGCCGCGACAGGGACTATGGCTACACCTTC. Translation gives CASSRDRDYGYTF.

This clone showed up just a few times. DNA of the CDR3: TGTGCCAGCAGCCAAAGACTCAGCACAGATACGCAGTATTTT. It codes for CASSQRLSTDTQYF. This chain links TRBV7-8 with TRBJ2-3; D gene uncertain. V dropped 5 bases and J dropped 0 bases, with 9 bases sitting between them. In germline, CDR1 is SGHVS, CDR2 FQNEAQ. The CDR3 extends over 14 amino acids.

The rearrangement links TRBV28 to TRBJ2-7; D gene uncertain. The CDR3 has 13 residues. The V gene lost 3 bases and the J gene lost 6 bases, with 12 bases spanning the gap. CDR1 and CDR2 (germline): MDHEN, SYDVKM. CDR3 protein: CASSFPPRPEQYF. DNA for the CDR3: TGTGCCAGCAGTTTCCCCCCTCGACCCGAGCAGTACTTC. The full variable domain, rest sourced from reference TRBV28 and TRBJ2-7, is DVKVTQSSRYLVKRTGEKVFLECVQDMDHENMFWYRQDPGLGLRLIYFSYDVKMKEKGDIPEGYSVSREKKERFSLILESASTNQTSMYLCASSFPPRPEQYFGPGTRLTVT.

This clone has just one count. The chain carries TRBV6-1 and TRBJ2-5, with D possibly matching TRBD1 (5 bases). V lost 5 bases to trimming and J lost 4 bases, with 14 bases between them. The CDR3 sequence is 14 residues long. CDR1 is MNHNS, CDR2 SASEGT, per germline. This chain's CDR3 is CASSRVTGAETQYF. The CDR3 coding sequence is TGTGCCAGCAGTCGGGTCACAGGAGCAGAGACCCAGTACTTC.